This TCR beta chain was captured by sequencing in a study of blood T cell repertoires in COVID-19. Study information: The origin of the acute and convalescent COVID-19 samples was the United States, Italy and Spain. T cells, B-cell-depleted T cells, or PBMCs supplied cDNA or gDNA.

Methods used by the authors: Quantification of nucleated cells was approximated via reference gene primer amplification. The repertoire was sequenced with immunoSEQ multiplex PCR; TCRdb's copy has only in-frame clones and lacks some. The V and J calls and clone size are taken from that table; D and trimming were inferred from the DNA. The table shows some 180,000 clones, with 84% occurring only once. V lost 5 bases, J lost 8 bases, and 9 bases lay in between. Germline CDR1 and CDR2: KGHSH and LQKENI. The CDR3 extends over 12 amino acids. Sequenced material: peripheral blood. The TCR sequence derives from a human donor in a cohort sampled during active COVID-19. The V call is TRBV18, the J call TRBJ1-4; D unclear. The CDR3 region is CASSGLEEKLFF. The CDR3, as DNA: TGTGCCAGCTCAGGACTCGAAGAAAAACTGTTTTTT.